This T cell receptor (beta chain) was profiled in a study of human T cells and chemical hapten exposure. Study background: Researchers reported sensitizing a roughly 2 cm by roughly 2 cm upper inner arm skin site with 2% DPC. TCR yields per sample varied, mainly owing to small pooled library volume differences. Study conclusions and caveats: Donor immune responses may differ from healthy people's, since all donors had alopecia.

About this clonotype itself: No antigen is known for it.

Documented time point: patch test 1, 2 weeks after DPC sensitization. Treatment: therapeutic diphenylcyclopropenone sensitization with weekly scalp DPC. This CDR3 has 15 residues. Trimming pared 3 bases from V and 3 bases from J, leaving 15 bases between. From germline, CDR1 is MNHEY and CDR2 SMNVEV (reference sequence). In TCRdb, the RACE reads were re-called with MiXCR into one record per CDR3 protein. The table has around 120,000 distinct CDR3 sequences, 12% to 15% seen once. The gene calls are TRBV27 and TRBJ2-7; no clear D gene. The sequenced sample was whole blood, obtained in connection with sensitization to the hapten diphenylcyclopropenone (DPC). The receptor's source is a man aged 18 to 35 with alopecia areata. Some clones in this sample may be carry-over from other donors' samples. The DNA of the CDR3 is TGTGCCAGCAGTTTCGGTTCGGGTACGGACTACGAGCAGTACTTC. As protein: CASSFGSGTDYEQYF.